The 24 T cell receptor beta chains given below trace back to one sample, sequenced in a study of T cell responses to AZD1222 COVID-19 vaccine. Produced via immunoSEQ multiplex PCR; TCRdb's table is partial and in-frame only. The sample shows 150,000 to 200,000 clones, roughly 94% of them seen only once. The sample in question was peripheral blood, obtained 28 days after the second AZD1222 dose. All receptors derive from an adult who received the AZD1222 COVID-19 vaccine.

The rearrangement joins TRBV2 to TRBJ2-3; weak D call: TRBD1 (5 bases). CDR3 length: 15 amino acids. The ends were cut back, 4 bases at V and 0 bases at J, with 11 bases in the middle. CDR1 is SNHLY and CDR2 is FYNNEI in the germline V gene. The CDR3 spells CASSGAGISTDTQYF. CDR3 nucleotide sequence: TGTGCCAGCAGTGGTGCAGGGATAAGCACAGATACGCAGTATTTT.

The J gene is TRBJ2-5, the V gene TRBV5-6; D is undetermined. The germline V and J ends were trimmed by 0 bases and 5 bases, with 5 bases remaining between them. The CDR3 covers 12 residues. CDR1 is SGHDT, CDR2 YYEEEE, per germline. The CDR3 sequence is CASSLGQETQYF. As DNA, the CDR3 is TGTGCCAGCAGCTTGGGGCAGGAGACCCAGTACTTC.

The V and J genes are TRBV5-4 and TRBJ1-3; no definite D call. With 0 bases removed from V and 0 bases from J, the gap between germline ends came to 13 bases. Per the germline V gene, CDR1 is SGHNT and CDR2 is YYREEE (reference sequence). The CDR3 has 17 residues. CDR3 sequence reads: CASSLGKERSSGNTIYF. The CDR3 DNA follows: TGTGCCAGCAGCTTGGGTAAAGAGCGATCCTCTGGAAACACCATATATTTT.

The chain recombines TRBV10-3 with TRBJ1-2; 8 bases line up with TRBD1. Trimming at V came to 10 bases and at J to 6 bases, leaving 13 bases not matched to a gene. The germline gives CDR1 ENHRY, CDR2 SYGVKD. The CDR3 is 14 residues long. CDR3: CATTLRQGIDGYTF. The DNA of the CDR3 is TGTGCCACGACTCTTCGACAGGGGATTGATGGCTACACCTTC.

The chain is built from TRBV7-2 and TRBJ1-3, with 9 bases fitting TRBD1. Germline V lookup: CDR1 SGHTA, CDR2 FQGNSA. Unmatched junction bases numbered 6, after V lost 1 base and J lost 2 bases. The CDR3 spans 17 residues. CDR3 DNA sequence: TGTGCCAGCAGCTTAGACGGACAGGGGAGAGCTGGAAACACCATATATTTT. Its translation: CASSLDGQGRAGNTIYF.

The rearrangement joins TRBV6-5 to TRBJ2-3, with D possibly matching TRBD1 (5 bases). Per the germline V gene, CDR1 is MNHEY and CDR2 is SVGAGI. The CDR3 contains 15 residues. The V end lost 0 bases, the J end lost 0 bases, and 7 bases lay between the germline ends. The CDR3 is CASSYSYRSTDTQYF. The DNA of the CDR3 is TGTGCCAGCAGTTACTCGTACAGGAGCACAGATACGCAGTATTTT.

This chain joins TRBV18 and TRBJ1-2; 7 bases align to TRBD1. The J segment lost 2 bases and the V segment lost 5 bases, leaving 5 bases of the junction unmatched. The CDR3 is 14 amino acids. The V gene's germline CDR1 is KGHSH and CDR2 LQKENI. This chain's CDR3 is CASSTGTANYGYTF. The DNA for the CDR3 is TGTGCCAGCTCAACCGGGACAGCCAACTATGGCTACACCTTC.

This rearrangement joins TRBV6-5 to TRBJ2-2; D gene ambiguous. Between the trimmed V and J ends, which lost 8 bases and 9 bases, there was a span of 10 bases. In germline, CDR1 is MNHEY, CDR2 SVGAGI. The CDR3 spans 11 residues. The CDR3 protein is CASLIYRELFF. DNA for the CDR3: TGTGCCAGCCTTATTTATCGGGAGCTGTTTTTT.

The V call is TRBV3-1 (or the pseudogene TRBV3-2), the J call TRBJ2-5; 7 bases line up with TRBD2. The J segment lost 5 bases and the V segment lost 7 bases, leaving 10 bases of the junction unmatched. From germline, CDR1 is LGHDT and CDR2 YNNKEL (reference sequence). The CDR3 has 14 amino acids. The CDR3 here is CASNRAGSSETQYF. The CDR3 DNA sequence: TGTGCCAGCAACCGAGCGGGGTCGTCGGAGACCCAGTACTTC.

V is TRBV4-1 and J is TRBJ1-5, with 8 bases identical to TRBD1. With 8 bases clipped from V and 0 bases from J, the junction kept 3 bases outside the gene matches. Looked up from germline, CDR1 is MGHRA and CDR2 is YSYEKL. This CDR3 is 14 amino acids long. As DNA, the CDR3 is TGCGCCAGCGCAGGGGGCTATAGCAATCAGCCCCAGCATTTT. Amino acids: CASAGGYSNQPQHF.

The J gene is TRBJ1-6, the V gene TRBV5-1, with TRBD1 identical over 9 bases. Trimming at V came to 8 bases and at J to 14 bases, leaving 14 bases not matched to a gene. The CDR3 loop spans 14 amino acids. Germline-derived CDR1 and CDR2 are SGHRS and YFSETQ. CDR3 nucleotides: TGCGCCAGTACCCCCGGGACAGGGCTAGGGTCCCTCCACTTT. It translates to CASTPGTGLGSLHF.

In DNA, the CDR3 is TGTGCCAGCTCACCGGGCAAGAAGGGACGGTCCTACAATGAGCAGTTCTTC. This gives the protein CASSPGKKGRSYNEQFF. The chain employs TRBV18 and TRBJ2-1, with D possibly called TRBD1 or TRBD2 (5 bases each). Germline loops: CDR1 KGHSH, CDR2 LQKENI. The CDR3 contains 17 residues. V lost 3 bases and J lost 1, with 16 bases in between.

The rearrangement joins TRBV10-2 to TRBJ1-4; unclear D gene. V was clipped by 3 bases and J by 0 bases, with 5 bases between them. The CDR3 is made up of 14 amino acids. The germline V gene encodes CDR1 WSHSY and CDR2 SAAADI. CDR3 nucleotides: TGCGCCAGCAGTGACAGCTCAACTAATGAAAAACTGTTTTTT. Encoded protein: CASSDSSTNEKLFF.

The CDR3 region has the DNA TGTGCCATCAGTGAGTCGAACGGTGGCGATGGCTACACCTTC. As protein: CAISESNGGDGYTF. This rearrangement joins TRBV10-3 to TRBJ1-2; D gene ambiguous. The germline V and J ends were trimmed by 0 bases and 6 bases, with 11 bases remaining between them. This CDR3 is 14 amino acids long. Looked up from germline, CDR1 is ENHRY and CDR2 is SYGVKD.

The chain couples TRBV9 to TRBJ2-2, with 8 bases lining up with TRBD2. The ends lost 4 bases at V and 0 bases at J; junction bases unmatched: 11. The CDR3 totals 18 residues. From germline, CDR1 is SGDLS and CDR2 YYNGEE. CDR3 nucleotides: TGTGCCAGCAGCCAGCTACCCTTAGCGGGGACGAACACCGGGGAGCTGTTTTTT. Encoded protein: CASSQLPLAGTNTGELFF. Variable domain in full (rest from reference TRBV9 and TRBJ2-2): DSGVTQTPKHLITATGQRVTLRCSPRSGDLSVYWYQQSLDQGLQFLIQYYNGEERAKGNILERFSAQQFPDLHSELNLSSLELGDSALYFCASSQLPLAGTNTGELFFGEGSRLTVL.

This chain connects TRBV5-1 to TRBJ1-1, with D hard to call. The germline V gene has CDR1 SGHRS and CDR2 YFSETQ. The CDR3 is 15 amino acids. The ends were cut back, 3 bases at V and 1 base at J, with 13 bases in the middle. CDR3 coding DNA: TGCGCCAGCAGCTGGAAGAGACAAACGAACACTGAAGCTTTCTTT. Protein: CASSWKRQTNTEAFF.

This sequence joins TRBV9 and TRBJ1-2; 12 nucleotides line up with TRBD1. The CDR3 loop spans 16 amino acids. CDR1 and CDR2 (germline): SGDLS, YYNGEE. V was pared by 4 bases and J by 8 bases, with 12 bases of the junction left unmatched. CDR3 region: CASSPSGTGGVGGYTF. The CDR3 DNA reads TGTGCCAGCAGCCCTTCCGGGACAGGGGGCGTCGGGGGCTACACCTTC.

This clone came up once. The rearrangement uses TRBV6-1 and TRBJ1-1, with D perhaps matching TRBD1 (6 bases). From germline, CDR1 is MNHNS and CDR2 SASEGT. CDR3 length: 17 residues. Deletions cut 4 bases from V and 2 bases from J, with 20 bases between. DNA of the CDR3: TGTGCCAGCAGTGGACTGGACAGCGACTATATTAACACTGAAGCTTTCTTT. This translates into CASSGLDSDYINTEAFF.

The CDR3 DNA follows: TGTGCCAGCACCGTAACCGGGAACACTGAAGCTTTCTTT. Amino acids: CASTVTGNTEAFF. The genes are TRBV12-3 or TRBV12-4 and TRBJ1-1; no firm D call. This CDR3 is 13 amino acids long. Trimming pared 7 bases from V and 1 base from J, leaving 10 bases between.

In regard to this clone: Germline is not matched at one junction end, which may reflect a read error. The rearrangement uses TRBV6-1 and TRBJ1-3; D gene uncertain. The germline gives CDR1 MNHNS, CDR2 SASEGT. This CDR3 contains 12 residues. The CDR3 reads CASSESENTIYF. CDR3 nucleotides: TGTGCCAGCAGTGAATCTGAAAACACCATATATTTT.

The rearrangement links TRBV3-1 (or the pseudogene TRBV3-2) to TRBJ1-2; 10 bases line up with TRBD1. The CDR3 contains 17 residues. From germline, CDR1 is LGHDT and CDR2 YNNKEL (reference sequence). Trimming cost V 4 bases and J 3 bases; bases outside gene matches: 11. CDR3: CASSPAPGDRGDYGYTF. The CDR3 DNA follows: TGTGCCAGCAGCCCCGCTCCTGGGGACAGGGGAGACTATGGCTACACCTTC.

A word on this clone: Other DNA sequences in this specimen translate into the identical CDR3. The chain carries TRBV5-1 and TRBJ1-1; D might be TRBD1 (5 bases). V lost 4 bases, J lost 2 bases, and 12 bases lay in between. The CDR3 is made up of 14 amino acids. Germline CDR1 reads SGHRS; CDR2 reads YFSETQ. The CDR3 DNA follows: TGCGCCAGCAGCAGAGGGGCGGGAAACACTGAAGCTTTCTTT. Residues: CASSRGAGNTEAFF.

The chain has TRBV5-1 and TRBJ1-4; maybe TRBD1 (5 bases). CDR3 size: 13 residues. Between the trimmed V and J ends, which lost 5 bases and 7 bases, there was a span of 12 bases. In germline, CDR1 is SGHRS, CDR2 YFSETQ. The CDR3: CASSFQGSEKLFF. The CDR3 nucleotides read TGCGCCAGCAGTTTTCAGGGAAGTGAAAAACTGTTTTTT.

The V call is TRBV6-5, the J call TRBJ1-2; 10 bases are shared with TRBD1. The junction had 0 bases not matched to a gene; V was cut back by 2 bases and J by 3 bases. CDR1 is MNHEY, CDR2 SVGAGI, per germline. The CDR3 is made up of 14 amino acids. Here the CDR3 DNA reads TGTGCCAGCAGTTACGGGACAGGGGACTATGGCTACACCTTC. Translation: CASSYGTGDYGYTF.